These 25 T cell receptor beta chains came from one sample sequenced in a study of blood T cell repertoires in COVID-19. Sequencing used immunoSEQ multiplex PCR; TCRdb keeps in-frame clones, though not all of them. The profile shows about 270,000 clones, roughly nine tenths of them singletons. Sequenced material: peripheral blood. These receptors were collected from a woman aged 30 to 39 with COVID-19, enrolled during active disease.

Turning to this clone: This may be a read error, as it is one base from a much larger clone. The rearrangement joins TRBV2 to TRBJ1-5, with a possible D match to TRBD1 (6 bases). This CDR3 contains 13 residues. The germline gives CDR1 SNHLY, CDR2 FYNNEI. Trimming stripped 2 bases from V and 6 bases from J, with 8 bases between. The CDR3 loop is CASSEQGSQPQHF. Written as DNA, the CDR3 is TGTGCCAGCAGTGAACAGGGGAGTCAGCCCCAGCATTTT.

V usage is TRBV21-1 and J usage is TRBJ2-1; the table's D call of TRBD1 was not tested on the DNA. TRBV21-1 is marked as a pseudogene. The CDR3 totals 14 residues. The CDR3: CASPLGDTYNEQFF. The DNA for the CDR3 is TGTGCCAGCCCCCTAGGGGACACCTACAATGAGCAGTTCTTC.

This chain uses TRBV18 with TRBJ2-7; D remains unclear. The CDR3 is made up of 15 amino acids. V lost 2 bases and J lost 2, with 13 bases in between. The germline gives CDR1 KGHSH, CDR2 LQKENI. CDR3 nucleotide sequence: TGTGCCAGCTCACCAAAGCACACCAGCGCCTACGAGCAGTACTTC. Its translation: CASSPKHTSAYEQYF.

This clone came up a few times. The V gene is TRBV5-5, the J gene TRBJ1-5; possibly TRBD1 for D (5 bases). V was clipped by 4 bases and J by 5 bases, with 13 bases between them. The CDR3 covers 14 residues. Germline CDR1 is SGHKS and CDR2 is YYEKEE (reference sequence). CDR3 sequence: CASSPGLGYQPQHF. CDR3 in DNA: TGTGCCAGCAGCCCGGGACTGGGGTATCAGCCCCAGCATTTT.

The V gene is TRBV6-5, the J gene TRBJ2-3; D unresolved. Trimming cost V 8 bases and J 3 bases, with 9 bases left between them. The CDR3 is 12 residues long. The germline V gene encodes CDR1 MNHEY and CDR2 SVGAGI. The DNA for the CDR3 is TGTGCCAGCCGCGCCGTTACAGATACGCAGTATTTT. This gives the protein CASRAVTDTQYF.

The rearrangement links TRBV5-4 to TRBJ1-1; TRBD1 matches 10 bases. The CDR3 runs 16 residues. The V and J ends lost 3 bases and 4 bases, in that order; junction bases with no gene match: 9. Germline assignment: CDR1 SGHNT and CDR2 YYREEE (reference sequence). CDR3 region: CASSSLTGGRLTEAFF. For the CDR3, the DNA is TGTGCCAGCAGCTCCCTGACAGGGGGCAGGCTCACTGAAGCTTTCTTT.

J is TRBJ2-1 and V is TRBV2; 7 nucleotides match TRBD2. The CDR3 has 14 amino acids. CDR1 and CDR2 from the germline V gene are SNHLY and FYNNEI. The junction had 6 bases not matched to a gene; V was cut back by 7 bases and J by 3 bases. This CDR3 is CASKIAGGYNEQFF. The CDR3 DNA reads TGTGCCAGCAAGATAGCGGGTGGCTACAATGAGCAGTTCTTC. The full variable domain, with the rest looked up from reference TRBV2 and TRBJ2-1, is EPEVTQTPSHQVTQMGQEVILRCVPISNHLYFYWYRQILGQKVEFLVSFYNNEISEKSEIFDDQFSVERPDGSNFTLKIRSTKLEDSAMYFCASKIAGGYNEQFFGPGTRLTVL.

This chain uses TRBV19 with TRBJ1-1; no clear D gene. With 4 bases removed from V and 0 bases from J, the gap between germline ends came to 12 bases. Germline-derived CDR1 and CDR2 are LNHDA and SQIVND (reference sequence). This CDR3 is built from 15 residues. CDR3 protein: CASSTATVLNTEAFF. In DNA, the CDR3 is TGTGCCAGTAGTACCGCTACAGTGTTGAACACTGAAGCTTTCTTT.

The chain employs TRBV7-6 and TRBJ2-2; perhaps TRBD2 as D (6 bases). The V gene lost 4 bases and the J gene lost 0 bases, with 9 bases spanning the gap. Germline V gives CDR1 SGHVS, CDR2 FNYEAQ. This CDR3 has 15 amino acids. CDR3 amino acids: CASSSGLSNTGELFF. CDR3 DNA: TGTGCCAGCAGCTCGGGACTTTCGAACACCGGGGAGCTGTTTTTT.

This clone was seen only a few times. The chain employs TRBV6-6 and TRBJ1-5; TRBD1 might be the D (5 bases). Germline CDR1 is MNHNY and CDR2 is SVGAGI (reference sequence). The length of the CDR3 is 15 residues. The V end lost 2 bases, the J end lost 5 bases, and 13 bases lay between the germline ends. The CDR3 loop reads CASSYAGYGDQPQHF. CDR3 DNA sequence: TGTGCCAGCAGTTACGCAGGGTATGGTGATCAGCCCCAGCATTTT.

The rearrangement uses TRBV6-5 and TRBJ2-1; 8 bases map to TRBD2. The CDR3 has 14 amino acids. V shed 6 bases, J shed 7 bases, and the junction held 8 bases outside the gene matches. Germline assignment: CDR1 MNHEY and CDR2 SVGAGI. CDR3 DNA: TGTGCCAGCAGACAAGCGGGGGCCTTGAATGAGCAGTTCTTC. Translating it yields CASRQAGALNEQFF.

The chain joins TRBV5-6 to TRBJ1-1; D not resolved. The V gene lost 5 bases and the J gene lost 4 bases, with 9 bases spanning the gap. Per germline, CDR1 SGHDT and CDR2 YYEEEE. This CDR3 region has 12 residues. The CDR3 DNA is TGTGCCAGCAGAAGGGAGAGCACTGAAGCTTTCTTT. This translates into CASRRESTEAFF.

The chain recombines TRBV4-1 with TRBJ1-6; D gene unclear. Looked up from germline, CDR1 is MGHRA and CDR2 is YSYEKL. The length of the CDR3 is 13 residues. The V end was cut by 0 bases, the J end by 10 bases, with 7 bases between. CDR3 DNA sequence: TGCGCCAGCAGCCAAGATACGAGATCACCCCTCCACTTT. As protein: CASSQDTRSPLHF.

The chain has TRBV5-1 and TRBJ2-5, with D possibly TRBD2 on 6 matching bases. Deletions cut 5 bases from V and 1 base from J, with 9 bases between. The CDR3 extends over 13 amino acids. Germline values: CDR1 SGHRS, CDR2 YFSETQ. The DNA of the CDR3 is TGCGCCAGCAGACTGGGACTCCAAGAGACCCAGTACTTC. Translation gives CASRLGLQETQYF.

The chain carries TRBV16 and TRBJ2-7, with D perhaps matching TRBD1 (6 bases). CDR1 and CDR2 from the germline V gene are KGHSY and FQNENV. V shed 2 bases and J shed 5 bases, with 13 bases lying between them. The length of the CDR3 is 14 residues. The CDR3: CASSQQLQGHEQYF. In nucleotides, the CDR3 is TGTGCCAGCAGCCAACAACTACAGGGACACGAGCAGTACTTC. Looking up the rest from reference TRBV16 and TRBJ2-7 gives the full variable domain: GEEVAQTPKHLVRGEGQKAKLYCAPIKGHSYVFWYQQVLKNEFKFLISFQNENVFDETGMPKERFSAKCLPNSPCSLEIQATKLEDSAVYFCASSQQLQGHEQYFGPGTRLTVT.

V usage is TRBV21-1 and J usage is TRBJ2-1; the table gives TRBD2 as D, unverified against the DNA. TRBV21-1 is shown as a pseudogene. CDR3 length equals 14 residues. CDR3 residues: CASSYDSSYNEQFF. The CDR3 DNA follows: TGTGCCAGCAGCTATGACTCCTCCTACAATGAGCAGTTCTTC.

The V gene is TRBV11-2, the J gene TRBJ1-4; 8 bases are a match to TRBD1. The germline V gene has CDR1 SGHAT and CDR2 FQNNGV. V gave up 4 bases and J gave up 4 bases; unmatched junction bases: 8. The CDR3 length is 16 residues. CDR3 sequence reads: CASSYGGTGINEKLFF. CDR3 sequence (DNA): TGTGCCAGCAGCTACGGGGGGACAGGAATTAATGAAAAACTGTTTTTT.

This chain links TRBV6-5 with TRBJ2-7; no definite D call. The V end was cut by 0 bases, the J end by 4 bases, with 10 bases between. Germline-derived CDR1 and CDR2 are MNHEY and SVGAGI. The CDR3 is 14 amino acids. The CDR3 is CASSYSERYYEQYF. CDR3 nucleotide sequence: TGTGCCAGCAGTTACTCGGAGAGATATTACGAGCAGTACTTC.

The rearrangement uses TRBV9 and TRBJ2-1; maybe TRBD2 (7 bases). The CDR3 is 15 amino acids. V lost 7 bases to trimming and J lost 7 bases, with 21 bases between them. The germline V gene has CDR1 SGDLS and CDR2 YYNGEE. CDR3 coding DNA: TGTGCCAGCGGCCCGTTGGGGGGGGGCTTAAATGAGCAGTTCTTC. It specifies CASGPLGGGLNEQFF.

The CDR3 bases are TGTGCCAGCAGCCCCCGGGACAGGGGTTGGGGCTACACCTTC. Translating gives CASSPRDRGWGYTF. The rearrangement joins TRBV7-9 to TRBJ1-2, with 10 bases that match TRBD1. This CDR3 contains 14 residues. CDR1 SEHNR and CDR2 FQNEAQ come from the germline V gene (reference sequence). With V trimmed by 5 bases and J by 8 bases, 8 bases remained unmatched.

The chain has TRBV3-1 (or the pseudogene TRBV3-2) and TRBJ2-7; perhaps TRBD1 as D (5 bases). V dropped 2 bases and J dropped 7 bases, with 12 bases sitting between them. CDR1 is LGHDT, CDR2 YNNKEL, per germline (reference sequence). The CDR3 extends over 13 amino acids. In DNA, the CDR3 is TGTGCCAGCAGCCAATACCCAGGGCTGGAGCAGTACTTC. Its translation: CASSQYPGLEQYF.

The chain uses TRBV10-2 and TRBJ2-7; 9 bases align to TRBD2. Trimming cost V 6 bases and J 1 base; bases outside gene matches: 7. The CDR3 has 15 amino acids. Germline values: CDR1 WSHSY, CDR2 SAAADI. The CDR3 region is CASRGWTSDSYEQYF. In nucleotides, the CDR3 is TGCGCCAGCAGGGGGTGGACTAGCGATTCCTACGAGCAGTACTTC.

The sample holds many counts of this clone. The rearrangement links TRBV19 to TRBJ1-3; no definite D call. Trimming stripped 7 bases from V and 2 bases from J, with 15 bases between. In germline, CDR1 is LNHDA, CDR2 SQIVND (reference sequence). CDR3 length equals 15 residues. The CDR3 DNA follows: TGTGCCAGTACTACCATCAACGGGGCTGGAAACACCATATATTTT. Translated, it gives CASTTINGAGNTIYF.

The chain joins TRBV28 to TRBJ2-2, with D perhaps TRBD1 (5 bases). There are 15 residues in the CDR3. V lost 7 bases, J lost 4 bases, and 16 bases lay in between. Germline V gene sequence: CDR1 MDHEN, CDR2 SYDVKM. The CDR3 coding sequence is TGTGCCAGCATTCTAAGGGGTGGCGGCACCGGGGAGCTGTTTTTT. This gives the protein CASILRGGGTGELFF.

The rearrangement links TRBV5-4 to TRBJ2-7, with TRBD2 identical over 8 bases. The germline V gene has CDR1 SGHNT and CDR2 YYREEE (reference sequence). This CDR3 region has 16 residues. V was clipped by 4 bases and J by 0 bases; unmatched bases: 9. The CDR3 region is CASSLRGGPSSYEQYF. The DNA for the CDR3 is TGTGCCAGCAGCCTTCGGGGGGGGCCGAGCTCCTACGAGCAGTACTTC.